One T cell receptor beta chain is described in this entry. The antigen is undetermined. Some clones are missing from TCRdb's copy, which holds only in-frame ones; the method was immunoSEQ multiplex PCR. The sample yields 350,000 to 450,000 clones, around 90% seen once. Germline V gives CDR1 SGHTA, CDR2 FQGNSA. Trimming removed 0 bases at V and 4 bases at J, with 10 bases between. This CDR3 is 14 amino acids long. Treatment defined: some 20 received Ad26.COV2.S at low or high dose, single or two shots; about 5 received placebo; per-sample allocation not given. Sampling happened 63 days after the first vaccine or placebo injection. This adult donor, from Boston, was 18-55 years old. This specimen comes from a study of Ad26.COV2.S vaccination and SARS-CoV-2 variants. Study outcomes and limitations: TCR breadth and depth analyses may have underestimated total T cell responses. Recipients given vaccine exceeded placebo recipients in spike-specific TCR breadth. Researchers reported similar non-spike TCR breadth in vaccine and placebo recipients.

This chain uses TRBV7-2 with TRBJ2-7; a possible D gene is TRBD2 (6 bases). The sequence came from a person between 18 and 65 years old who received the Ad26.COV2.S COVID-19 vaccine or a placebo. The material was peripheral blood, obtained in a trial of Ad26.COV2.S vaccine versus placebo. The CDR3 DNA reads TGTGCCAGCAGCTTAGCTCCCGGGACTTACGAGCAGTACTTC. As protein: CASSLAPGTYEQYF.